The TCR beta chain described here comes from a study of cytomegalovirus exposure and HLA in healthy donors. PCR amplification relied on 60 Vbeta primers (plus 13 Jbeta primers). The protocol was immunoSEQ multiplex PCR, while the TCRdb copy is restricted to in-frame clones and leaves out a portion. The sample yields some 150,000 clones, roughly 88% seen once. The V and J ends lost 8 bases and 1 base respectively, with 10 bases between them. The CDR3 is 13 amino acids. Germline lookup yields CDR1 ENHRY and CDR2 SYGVKD. Sampled while nominally healthy, donors likely had unrecorded immune exposures. The sequenced material came from PBMCs. J is TRBJ2-3 and V is TRBV10-3, with TRBD2 as a possible D gene (5 bases). This clonotype was obtained from a woman under 30 in good health and CMV-seronegative. This CDR3 reads CAISLGGTDTQYF. CDR3 DNA: TGTGCCATCTCCCTCGGGGGCACAGATACGCAGTATTTT.